This TCR beta chain derives from a study of OX40 agonist ivuxolimab in advanced cancers. At the level of the study: Every 2 weeks, patients received ivuxolimab intravenously, dosed at 0.01 to 10 mg/kg. There were three patients with partial responses, one having hepatocellular carcinoma and two cutaneous melanoma. Study-wide results and limits: Also present in some nonresponders was a low level of normalized T-cell clonal expansion. At doses 0.1 to 3.0 mg/kg, CD4+ and CD8+ clones expanded.

Assay used: immunoSEQ multiplex PCR; TCRdb lists only in-frame clones, some missing. The sample contains tens of thousands of clones, around 85% of which appear only once. Notes on this clone: The antigen is unknown.

V was pared by 3 bases and J by 3 bases, with 6 bases between. CDR3 size: 11 residues. Germline loops: CDR1 SQVTM, CDR2 ANQGSEA. V and J are TRBV29-1 and TRBJ2-7; D unclear. This TCR came from an adult with an advanced solid tumor such as melanoma, head and neck, liver or kidney cancer. The sequencing here drew on CD4+ or CD8+ T cells sorted from blood, taken in a trial of the OX40 agonist ivuxolimab. The CDR3 loop reads CSVDQDYEQYF. The CDR3, as DNA: TGCAGCGTTGACCAGGACTACGAGCAGTACTTC.